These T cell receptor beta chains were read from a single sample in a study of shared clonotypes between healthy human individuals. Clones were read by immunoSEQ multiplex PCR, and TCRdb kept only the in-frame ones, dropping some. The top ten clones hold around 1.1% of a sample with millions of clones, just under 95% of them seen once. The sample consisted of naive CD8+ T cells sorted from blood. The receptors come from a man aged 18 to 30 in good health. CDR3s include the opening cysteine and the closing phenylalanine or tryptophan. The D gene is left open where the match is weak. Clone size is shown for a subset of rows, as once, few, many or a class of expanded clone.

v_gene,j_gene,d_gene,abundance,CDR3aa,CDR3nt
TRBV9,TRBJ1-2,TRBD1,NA,CASSPTGTANYGYTF,TGTGCCAGCAGTCCAACCGGGACAGCTAACTATGGCTACACCTTC
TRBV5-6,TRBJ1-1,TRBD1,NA,CASSFGNTQGGLAFF,TGTGCCAGCAGCTTCGGGAATACTCAGGGGGGTTTGGCTTTCTTT
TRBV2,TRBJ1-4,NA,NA,CASAPTALNEKLFF,TGTGCCAGCGCCCCGACAGCACTTAATGAAAAACTGTTTTTT
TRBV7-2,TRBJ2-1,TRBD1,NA,CASSFTGGSYNEQFF,TGTGCCAGCAGCTTCACAGGGGGCTCCTACAATGAGCAGTTCTTC
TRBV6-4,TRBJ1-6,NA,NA,CASSELGRGSPLHF,TGTGCCAGCAGTGAGCTAGGGAGAGGATCACCCCTCCACTTT
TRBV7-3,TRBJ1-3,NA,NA,CASSLDLGNTIYF,TGTGCCAGCAGCCTAGACCTTGGAAACACCATATATTTT
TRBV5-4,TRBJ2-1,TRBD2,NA,CASSFWLAGGPSYNEQFF,TGTGCCAGCAGCTTCTGGCTAGCGGGGGGGCCGTCCTACAATGAGCAGTTCTTC
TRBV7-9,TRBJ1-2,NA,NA,CASSFQEIYGYTF,TGTGCCAGCAGCTTCCAGGAAATCTATGGCTACACCTTC
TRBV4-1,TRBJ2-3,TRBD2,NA,CASSQDNGGETDTQYF,TGCGCCAGCAGCCAAGATAACGGGGGGGAGACAGATACGCAGTATTTT
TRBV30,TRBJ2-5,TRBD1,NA,CAWSVQGVEQYF,TGTGCCTGGAGTGTACAGGGGGTTGAGCAGTACTTC
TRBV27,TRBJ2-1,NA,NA,CASSLVWSSYNEQFF,TGTGCCAGCAGTTTAGTTTGGAGCTCCTACAATGAGCAGTTCTTC
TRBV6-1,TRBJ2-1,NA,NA,CASSEWEAGWGNEQFF,TGTGCCAGCAGTGAATGGGAGGCAGGGTGGGGCAATGAGCAGTTCTTC
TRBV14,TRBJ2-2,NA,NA,CASSQGRIGELFF,TGTGCCAGCAGCCAAGGGAGGATCGGGGAGCTGTTTTTT
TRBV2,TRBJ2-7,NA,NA,CASSPGASYEQYF,TGTGCCAGCAGTCCGGGGGCTTCCTACGAGCAGTACTTC
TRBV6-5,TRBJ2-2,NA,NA,CASTKPGNTGELFF,TGTGCCAGCACCAAGCCCGGGAACACCGGGGAGCTGTTTTTT
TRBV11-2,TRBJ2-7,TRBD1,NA,CASSLDRGSSYEQYF,TGTGCCAGCAGCTTAGACAGGGGGTCTTCCTACGAGCAGTACTTC
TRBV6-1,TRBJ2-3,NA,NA,CASSEVQGTDTQYF,TGTGCCAGCAGTGAAGTCCAGGGGACAGATACGCAGTATTTT
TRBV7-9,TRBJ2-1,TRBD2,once,CASSLGLAGLAYNEQFF,TGTGCCAGCAGCTTAGGTCTAGCGGGATTGGCCTACAATGAGCAGTTCTTC
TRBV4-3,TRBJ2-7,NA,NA,CASSQAMGYEQYF,TGCGCCAGCAGCCAAGCTATGGGTTACGAGCAGTACTTC
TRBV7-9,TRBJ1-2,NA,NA,CASSLVGPGSYGYTF,TGTGCCAGCAGCTTAGTAGGGCCGGGAAGCTATGGCTACACCTTC
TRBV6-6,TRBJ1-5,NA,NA,CASSNSGGTQPQHF,TGTGCCAGCAGCAACAGTGGGGGCACTCAGCCCCAGCATTTT
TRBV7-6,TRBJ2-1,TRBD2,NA,CASSLGEGIEQFF,TGTGCCAGCAGCCTTGGGGAGGGCATTGAGCAGTTCTTC
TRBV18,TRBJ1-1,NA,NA,CASSPLYTEAFF,TGTGCCAGCTCACCACTGTACACTGAAGCTTTCTTT
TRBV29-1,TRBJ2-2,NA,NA,CSVEQTGELFF,TGCAGCGTTGAACAGACCGGGGAGCTGTTTTTT
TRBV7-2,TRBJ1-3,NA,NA,CASSLKVASLSGNTIYF,TGTGCCAGCAGCTTAAAGGTTGCCTCCCTCTCTGGAAACACCATATATTTT
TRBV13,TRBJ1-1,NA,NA,CASSSRQTSNTEAFF,TGTGCCAGCAGCTCTAGACAGACCTCGAACACTGAAGCTTTCTTT
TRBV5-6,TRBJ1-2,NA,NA,CASGLGSYGYTF,TGTGCCAGCGGGCTCGGGTCCTATGGCTACACCTTC
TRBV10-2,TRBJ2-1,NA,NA,CASSEEGGGPGNEQFF,TGCGCCAGCAGTGAGGAGGGGGGAGGGCCCGGCAATGAGCAGTTCTTC
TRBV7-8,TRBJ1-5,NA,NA,CASSPTGSVWEAQHF,TGTGCCAGCAGCCCTACAGGTTCCGTCTGGGAGGCCCAGCATTTT
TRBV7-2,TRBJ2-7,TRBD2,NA,CASSPTQVAGSYEQYF,TGTGCCAGCAGCCCAACCCAGGTAGCGGGTTCCTACGAGCAGTACTTC
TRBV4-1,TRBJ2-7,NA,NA,CASSQEGVFYEQYF,TGCGCCAGCAGCCAAGAGGGGGTGTTCTACGAGCAGTACTTC
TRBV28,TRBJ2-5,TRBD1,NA,CASSLDRGYQETQYF,TGTGCCAGCAGTTTGGACAGGGGATACCAAGAGACCCAGTACTTC
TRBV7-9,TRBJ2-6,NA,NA,CASSLSLGDNVLTF,TGTGCCAGCAGCTTAAGTCTAGGTGACAACGTCCTGACTTTC
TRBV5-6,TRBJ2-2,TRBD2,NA,CASSLGIAGATGELFF,TGTGCCAGCAGCTTGGGTATAGCGGGGGCCACCGGGGAGCTGTTTTTT
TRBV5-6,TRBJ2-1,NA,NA,CASSFTGLSSYNEQFF,TGTGCCAGCAGCTTTACAGGGCTGAGCTCCTACAATGAGCAGTTCTTC
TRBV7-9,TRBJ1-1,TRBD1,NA,CASSFDLKGQKNTEAFF,TGTGCCAGCAGCTTTGATCTCAAGGGACAGAAGAACACTGAAGCTTTCTTT
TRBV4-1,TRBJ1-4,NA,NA,CASSRPTANEKLFF,TGCGCCAGCAGCCGGCCGACAGCGAATGAAAAACTGTTTTTT
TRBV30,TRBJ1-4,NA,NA,CAWRDLRGKNEKLFF,TGTGCCTGGAGGGACCTTAGGGGAAAAAATGAAAAACTGTTTTTT
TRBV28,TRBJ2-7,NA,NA,CASSFNPGVSAYEQYF,TGTGCCAGCAGTTTTAACCCCGGAGTATCGGCCTACGAGCAGTACTTC
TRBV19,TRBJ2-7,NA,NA,CASSARDSYEQYF,TGTGCCAGTAGTGCCCGGGATTCCTACGAGCAGTACTTC
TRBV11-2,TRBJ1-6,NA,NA,CASSLGKTGQLHF,TGTGCCAGCAGCTTAGGGAAGACAGGCCAACTCCACTTT
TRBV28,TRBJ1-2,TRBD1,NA,CASSSTGGGYGYTF,TGTGCCAGCAGCAGTACAGGGGGCGGCTATGGCTACACCTTC
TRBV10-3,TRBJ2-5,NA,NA,CAISEAWQQETQYF,TGTGCCATCAGTGAGGCTTGGCAGCAAGAGACCCAGTACTTC
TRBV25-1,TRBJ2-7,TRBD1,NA,CASSAGQYEQYF,TGTGCCAGCAGTGCGGGACAGTACGAGCAGTACTTC
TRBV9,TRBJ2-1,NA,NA,CASSVGDQASSYNEQFF,TGTGCCAGCAGCGTGGGGGACCAGGCTAGCTCCTACAATGAGCAGTTCTTC
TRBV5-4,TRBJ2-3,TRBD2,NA,CASGGRDSSTDTQYF,TGTGCCAGCGGTGGGAGGGACTCTAGCACAGATACGCAGTATTTT
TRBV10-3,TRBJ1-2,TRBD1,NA,CAITTDRGNYGYTF,TGTGCCATCACCACGGACAGGGGGAACTATGGCTACACCTTC
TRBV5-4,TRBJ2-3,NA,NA,CASSAGDTQYF,TGTGCCAGCAGCGCGGGAGATACGCAGTATTTT
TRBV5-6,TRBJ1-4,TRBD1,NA,CASSFGQGVEKLFF,TGTGCCAGCAGCTTTGGACAGGGGGTGGAAAAACTGTTTTTT
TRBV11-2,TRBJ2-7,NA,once,CASSLLDSYEQYF,TGTGCCAGCAGCCTCCTTGACTCCTACGAGCAGTACTTC
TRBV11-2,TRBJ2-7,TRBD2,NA,CASSTGTSGRSSYEQYF,TGTGCCAGCAGCACGGGGACTAGCGGGAGGAGCTCCTACGAGCAGTACTTC
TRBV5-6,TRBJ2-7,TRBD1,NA,CASSFSQGNEQYF,TGTGCCAGCAGCTTTTCACAGGGGAACGAGCAGTACTTC
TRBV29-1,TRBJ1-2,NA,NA,CSVPDSLSYGYTF,TGCAGCGTTCCTGACAGCCTTAGTTATGGCTACACCTTC
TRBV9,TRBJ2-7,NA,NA,CASSVDPGGAYEQYF,TGTGCCAGCAGCGTGGATCCCGGGGGCGCCTACGAGCAGTACTTC
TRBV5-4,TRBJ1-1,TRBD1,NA,CASSHRGTSTEAFF,TGTGCCAGCAGCCACAGGGGGACGAGCACTGAAGCTTTCTTT
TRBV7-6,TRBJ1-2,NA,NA,CASSLFTTRDSTNYGYTF,TGTGCCAGCAGCCTTTTTACCACCCGGGACTCAACTAACTATGGCTACACCTTC
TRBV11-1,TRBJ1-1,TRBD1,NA,CASSLAAGGVLEAFF,TGTGCCAGCAGCTTAGCCGCAGGGGGCGTACTGGAAGCTTTCTTT
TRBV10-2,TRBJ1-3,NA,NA,CASSPGDFSGNTIYF,TGCGCCAGCAGTCCAGGGGATTTCTCTGGAAACACCATATATTTT
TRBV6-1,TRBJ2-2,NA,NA,CASSEDPRDKGGELFF,TGTGCCAGCAGTGAAGACCCCAGGGATAAAGGCGGGGAGCTGTTTTTT
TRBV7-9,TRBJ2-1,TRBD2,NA,CASSLDGLANEQFF,TGTGCCAGCAGCTTAGATGGACTAGCCAATGAGCAGTTCTTC